These T cell receptor beta chains were read from a single sample in a study of cytomegalovirus exposure and HLA in healthy donors. TCRdb keeps only in-frame clones here, not all; method: immunoSEQ multiplex PCR. Here the sample spans 150,000 or so clones, around 70% being singletons. The sample comprised PBMCs. These receptors all come from a man aged 25-45 years in good health and CMV-seronegative. The CDR3 runs from the conserved cysteine through the conserved F or W. A D gene is named only where the DNA matches it firmly. Size is stated for part of the rows, as once, few or many counts, or as a class when the clone is expanded.

J | size | D | V | DNA | CDR3
TRBJ2-7 | - | TRBD1 | TRBV9 | TGTGCCAGCAGCGTAGCTACGACAGGGGTCTACGAGCAGTACTTC | CASSVATTGVYEQYF
TRBJ2-2 | once | TRBD1 | TRBV2 | TGTGCCAGCAGGCCCGGGACAGCCGGGGAGCTGTTTTTT | CASRPGTAGELFF
TRBJ1-3 | - | TRBD1 | TRBV5-1 | TGCGCCAGCAGCTTCACCCGGGACAGGGGGAAAGACTCTGGAAACACCATATATTTT | CASSFTRDRGKDSGNTIYF
TRBJ1-1 | - | - | TRBV5-4 | TGTGCCAGCAGCTTGGGTCAGACTGAAGCTTTCTTT | CASSLGQTEAFF
TRBJ2-3 | - | TRBD2 | TRBV6-1 | TGTGCCACCAGCGGGGGGAGCACAGATACGCAGTATTTT | CATSGGSTDTQYF
TRBJ1-4 | - | - | TRBV30 | TGTGCCTGGAGCAATCAGGGTAGAGATGAAAAACTGTTTTTT | CAWSNQGRDEKLFF
TRBJ1-2 | - | - | TRBV28 | TGTGCCAGCAGTTTTGCGTGGGGAGGCTATGGCTACACCTTC | CASSFAWGGYGYTF
TRBJ2-5 | - | - | TRBV30 | TGTGCCTGGAAATTACAAGAGACCCAGTACTTC | CAWKLQETQYF
TRBJ1-2 | - | TRBD1 | TRBV11-2 | TGTGCCAGCAGTTCCCGGGACAGGGTGAACTATGGCTACACCTTC | CASSSRDRVNYGYTF
TRBJ2-2 | - | TRBD1 | TRBV9 | TGTGCCAGCAGCGTAGGGGGACAGGGGATGGGGGAGCTGTTTTTT | CASSVGGQGMGELFF
TRBJ2-7 | - | - | TRBV9 | TGTGCCAGCAGCGTACTGGCAGGCTTCTCCTACGAGCAGTACTTC | CASSVLAGFSYEQYF
TRBJ1-1 | - | - | TRBV7-8 | TGTGCCAGCAGCGGCAGGGTGTCCACTGAAGCTTTCTTT | CASSGRVSTEAFF
TRBJ2-2 | - | TRBD1 | TRBV5-4 | TGTGCCAGCAGCAAGGGACAGGGGCACACCGGGGAGCTGTTTTTT | CASSKGQGHTGELFF
TRBJ2-3 | - | - | TRBV19 | TGTGCCAGTAGTTCCCGCCCAGGGCGCACAGATACGCAGTATTTT | CASSSRPGRTDTQYF
TRBJ2-1 | - | - | TRBV5-6 | TGTGCCAGCAGCTTGGAGGGGTGGGGTGAGCAGTTCTTC | CASSLEGWGEQFF
TRBJ2-5 | few | - | TRBV29-1 | TGCAGCGTTCCACCTACCTTCGGGGGGCCCCAAGAGACCCAGTACTTC | CSVPPTFGGPQETQYF
TRBJ2-1 | - | TRBD2 | TRBV18 | TGTGCCAGCTCACCAAAGGGAGGGGAAAATGAGCAGTTCTTC | CASSPKGGENEQFF
TRBJ1-6 | few | - | TRBV5-1 | TGCGCCAGCAGCTGGGGCAGAAGCAGAAGCTCCTATAATTCACCCCTCCACTTT | CASSWGRSRSSYNSPLHF
TRBJ2-1 | - | - | TRBV28 | TGTGCCAGCAGTGCCGGGACTCCCCCAAATCCGTTCTTC | CASSAGTPPNPFF
TRBJ2-3 | - | TRBD1 | TRBV7-9 | TGTGCCAGCAGCTTACCCAGGGGGCGATCCACCACAGATACGCAGTATTTT | CASSLPRGRSTTDTQYF
TRBJ2-5 | - | TRBD2 | TRBV19 | TGTGCCAGTAGTATGGTTCGGGGGGGCGGGGAGACCCAGTACTTC | CASSMVRGGGETQYF
TRBJ2-7 | - | - | TRBV13 | TGTGCCAGCAGCTCGGGGCTCACCTCGGGGGTCTACGAGCAGTACTTC | CASSSGLTSGVYEQYF
TRBJ1-1 | - | TRBD1 | TRBV7-9 | TGTGCCAGCAGCCTTCAGGGGGACACTGAAGCTTTCTTT | CASSLQGDTEAFF
TRBJ1-5 | - | TRBD1 | TRBV2 | TGTGCCAGCAGTGAGATGGGGACAGGTCTTCAGCCCCAGCATTTT | CASSEMGTGLQPQHF
TRBJ2-2 | - | TRBD2 | TRBV9 | TGTGCCAGCAGCGCCGCGGGACTAGCGGGGGGGTCAGGGGAGCTGTTTTTT | CASSAAGLAGGSGELFF
TRBJ1-3 | - | - | TRBV11-3 | TGTGCCAGCAGCCAGGGTACCGAAAACACCATATATTTT | CASSQGTENTIYF